The clone carrying this T cell receptor beta chain was seen once. The data derive from a study of blood T cell repertoires in COVID-19. Overall study context: Material from acute and convalescent COVID-19 was sourced from the United States, Italy and Spain. The cDNA or gDNA used as material had been derived from T cells, B-cell-depleted T cells, or PBMCs.

In the original workflow: Amplification of reference gene primers provided the estimated nucleated cell counts. Some clones are missing from TCRdb's copy, which holds only in-frame ones; the method was immunoSEQ multiplex PCR. The V and J calls and the clone size are those of that table, but D and trimming were determined from the DNA. The table records about 120,000 clones, roughly nine tenths of them present only once. Between the trimmed V and J ends, which lost 6 bases and 0 bases, there was a span of 12 bases. The germline gives CDR1 SNHLY, CDR2 FYNNEI. The CDR3 has 14 residues. The chain carries TRBV2 and TRBJ2-7; D is unclear. This TCR derives from a man aged 65 to 85 who had recovered from COVID-19. Sequencing was performed on peripheral blood. The CDR3 here is CASRATESSYEQYF. The DNA for the CDR3 is TGTGCCAGCAGAGCCACGGAGAGCTCCTACGAGCAGTACTTC.